This T cell receptor (beta chain) was documented in a study of identical twins. Points from the study as a whole: Potential partial confounding of zero-insertion analyses by invariant MAIT and iNKT cells was noted.

In the case of this clonotype: Antigen: not known.

This CDR3 comprises 12 residues. The V end was cut by 6 bases, the J end by 3 bases, with 8 bases between. The germline CDR1 and CDR2 sequences are MNHEY and SVGAGI. Template switching, a step in the protocol, added a universal primer site, and cDNA carried unique molecular identifiers. TCRdb re-called the 5' RACE reads with MiXCR, one entry per CDR3 protein. In the table there are roughly 1.6 million distinct CDR3 sequences, about 32% of which are singletons. Everyone who donated was a healthy Caucasian. The chain combines TRBV6-5 with TRBJ1-1, with D tentatively TRBD1 (5 bases). The sequenced sample consisted of cord blood. The source is a newborn girl in good health. CDR3 nucleotide sequence: TGTGCCAGCAGCAGGGACTACACTGAAGCTTTCTTT. It codes for CASSRDYTEAFF.